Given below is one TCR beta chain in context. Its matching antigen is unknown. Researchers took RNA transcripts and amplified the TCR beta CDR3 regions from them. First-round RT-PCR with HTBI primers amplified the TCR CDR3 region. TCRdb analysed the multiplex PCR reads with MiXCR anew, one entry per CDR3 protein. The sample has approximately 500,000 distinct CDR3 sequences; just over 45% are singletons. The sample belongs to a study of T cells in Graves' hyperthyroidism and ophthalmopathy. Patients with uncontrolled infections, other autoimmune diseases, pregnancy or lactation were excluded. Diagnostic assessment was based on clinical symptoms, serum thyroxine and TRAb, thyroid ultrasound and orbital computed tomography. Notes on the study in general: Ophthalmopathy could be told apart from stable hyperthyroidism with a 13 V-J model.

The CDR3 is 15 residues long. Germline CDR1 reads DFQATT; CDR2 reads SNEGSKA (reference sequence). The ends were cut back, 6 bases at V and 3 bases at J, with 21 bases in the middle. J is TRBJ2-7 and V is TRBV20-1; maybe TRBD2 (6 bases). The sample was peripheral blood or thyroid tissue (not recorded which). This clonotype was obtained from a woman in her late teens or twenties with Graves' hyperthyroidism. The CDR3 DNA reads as TGCAGTGCCGAGGTTGAGACTAGGGGTGGCTACGAGCAGTACTTC. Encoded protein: CSAEVETRGGYEQYF.